This record looks at one T cell receptor (beta chain) sequence and its context. Assay: immunoSEQ multiplex PCR; the TCRdb copy retains only in-frame clones and omits some. The sample includes 490,000 or so clones, 88% of them seen just once. This entry comes from a study of blood T cell repertoires in COVID-19. Participants reported their clinical history, and cohort assignment relied on those reports. Germline V CDR1 and CDR2: SGHRS, YFSETQ. The junction had 9 bases not matched to a gene; V was cut back by 4 bases and J by 0 bases. CDR3 length equals 16 residues. Sequencing was performed on PBMCs or T cells enriched from blood (not recorded which). The V and J genes are TRBV5-1 and TRBJ1-1, with TRBD1 matching over 7 bases. This TCR came from a woman aged 40 to 50 who had recovered from COVID-19. The CDR3 spells CASSVITGDVNTEAFF. Written as DNA, the CDR3 is TGCGCCAGCAGCGTTATTACAGGGGACGTGAACACTGAAGCTTTCTTT.